The clone carrying this T cell receptor (beta chain) was counted many times. The antigen is unknown. The data were taken from a study of regulatory T cells in long-lasting Graves disease. Study-level points and caveats: A greater number of public clonotypes (fewer than 3,000) was shared by persistent patients than by new patients (about 960).

This sample's time point: newly diagnosed GD, antithyroid drugs for less than 3 months. Following extraction of RNA from PBMCs, that RNA was used to make the TCR library. Relying on iRepertoire HTBI primers and Arm-PCR of CDR3 regions, the team built TCR beta libraries. One entry per CDR3 protein, called by TCRdb with MiXCR from the multiplex PCR reads. The table shows approximately 230,000 distinct CDR3 sequences, with about a sixth occurring only once. V lost 6 bases and J lost 2, with 14 bases in between. The length of the CDR3 is 15 residues. The germline gives CDR1 MNHEY, CDR2 SMNVEV (reference sequence).

This TCR was sampled from a female donor with Graves disease. The source material was peripheral blood mononuclear cells (PBMCs), sampled at new diagnosis, from a patient treated with antithyroid drugs. The J gene is TRBJ1-5, the V gene TRBV27; the D gene is possibly TRBD1 (6 bases). DNA for the CDR3: TGTGCCAGCAGGCGGGGGGCATCGGGCAATCAGCCCCAGCATTTT. This sequence encodes CASRRGASGNQPQHF.